One and the same sample provided the 28 T cell receptor beta chains below, sequenced in a study of identifying expanded T cells in peripheral blood. Profiled with immunoSEQ multiplex PCR; TCRdb holds only in-frame clones, not every one. In the table there are about 98,000 clones, approximately 90% of which are singletons. Sequencing was carried out using blood. These receptors all stem from a person aged 18 to 69 in good health.

CDR3 region: CSVGGERGTDTQYF. The CDR3 DNA reads as TGCAGCGTTGGAGGGGAGAGGGGCACAGATACGCAGTATTTT. The chain recombines TRBV29-1 with TRBJ2-3, with D perhaps matching TRBD1 or TRBD2 (5 bases each). The CDR3 is made up of 14 amino acids. Germline CDR1 and CDR2: SQVTM and ANQGSEA. Trimming cost V 4 bases and J 1 base, with 12 bases left between them.

This clone was found a few times. In DNA, the CDR3 is TGTGCCAGCAGTGGAGCCGGGGGAGGCAATCAGCCCCAGCATTTT. This translates into CASSGAGGGNQPQHF. The genes are TRBV6-1 and TRBJ1-5, with a weak D call TRBD1 (5 bases). Trimming removed 4 bases at V and 2 bases at J, with 12 bases between. The V gene's germline CDR1 is MNHNS and CDR2 SASEGT. There are 15 residues in the CDR3.

This chain uses TRBV5-1 with TRBJ1-4; no clear D. The CDR3 is 16 amino acids. Germline loops: CDR1 SGHRS, CDR2 YFSETQ. V was pared by 0 bases and J by 3 bases, with 12 bases between. Here the CDR3 DNA reads TGCGCCAGCAGCTTGGCCCACGCGGGCCCTAATGAAAAACTGTTTTTT. It is translated as CASSLAHAGPNEKLFF. The full variable domain, in which reference TRBV5-1 and TRBJ1-4 provide the parts outside the CDR3, is KAGVTQTPRYLIKTRGQQVTLSCSPISGHRSVSWYQQTPGQGLQFLFEYFSETQRNKGNFPGRFSGRQFSNSRSEMNVSTLELGDSALYLCASSLAHAGPNEKLFFGSGTQLSVL.

V usage is TRBV9 and J usage is TRBJ1-4; D may be TRBD1 (6 bases). CDR3 size: 15 residues. Germline V gene sequence: CDR1 SGDLS, CDR2 YYNGEE. V dropped 0 bases and J dropped 7 bases, with 13 bases sitting between them. CDR3 sequence: CASSVEEGVGEKLFF. The CDR3, as DNA: TGTGCCAGCAGCGTAGAGGAGGGGGTGGGTGAAAAACTGTTTTTT.

This clone was observed a single time. The chain employs TRBV30 and TRBJ2-3, with TRBD1 matching 7 bases. CDR1 GTSNPN and CDR2 SVGIG come from the germline V gene (reference sequence). This CDR3 is built from 15 residues. V was pared by 1 base and J by 8 bases, with 12 bases of the junction left unmatched. The CDR3 DNA is TGTGCCTGGAGTGGAGGGGGCACCCGGAGTGGTACGCAGTATTTT. It specifies CAWSGGGTRSGTQYF.

The chain couples TRBV7-8 to TRBJ2-2, with a weak D call TRBD2 (5 bases). Germline V gives CDR1 SGHVS, CDR2 FQNEAQ. The V end was cut by 2 bases, the J end by 6 bases, with 13 bases between. This CDR3 is 15 amino acids long. The CDR3 DNA reads as TGTGCCAGCAGCTTATCGCGTCTAGCTGCCGGGGAGCTGTTTTTT. This encodes CASSLSRLAAGELFF.

The chain uses TRBV11-3 and TRBJ1-1, with D uncertain. The CDR3 extends over 14 amino acids. Germline-derived CDR1 and CDR2 are SGHNT and YENEEA. Trimming pared 2 bases from V and 4 bases from J, leaving 11 bases between. The CDR3, as DNA: TGTGCCAGCAGCTTATCCCGGTTGAGCACTGAAGCTTTCTTT. It translates to CASSLSRLSTEAFF.

A single count supports this clone. The chain joins TRBV2 to TRBJ2-5; 10 bases align to TRBD1. The CDR3 has 13 residues. Per the germline V gene, CDR1 is SNHLY and CDR2 is FYNNEI. V dropped 5 bases and J dropped 4; count of bases not matched to a gene: 1. The CDR3 region is CASSWTGGETQYF. As DNA, the CDR3 is TGTGCCAGCAGTTGGACAGGGGGAGAGACCCAGTACTTC.

This clone was seen only once. J is TRBJ1-6 and V is TRBV6-5; TRBD1 matches 8 bases. Germline trimming cut 0 bases from V and 9 bases from J; bases unmatched to any gene: 4. The length of the CDR3 is 15 residues. CDR1 and CDR2 from the germline V gene are MNHEY and SVGAGI. In nucleotides, the CDR3 is TGTGCCAGCAGTTACTCCGGGACAGGCGCTTCACCCCTCCACTTT. As protein: CASSYSGTGASPLHF.

The J gene is TRBJ2-3, the V gene TRBV28, with D possibly being TRBD2 (5 bases). Trimming stripped 7 bases from V and 9 bases from J, with 14 bases between. Per the germline V gene, CDR1 is MDHEN and CDR2 is SYDVKM. The CDR3 extends over 12 amino acids. DNA for the CDR3: TGTGCCAGCACCAACCCGGGAAAGACGCAGTATTTT. Translated, it gives CASTNPGKTQYF.

The chain carries TRBV2 and TRBJ1-5; D unresolved. The CDR3 spans 12 residues. The germline gives CDR1 SNHLY, CDR2 FYNNEI. V was cut by 8 bases and J by 4 bases, with 9 bases left in between. The CDR3 sequence: CASAQPNQPQHF. CDR3 nucleotides: TGTGCCAGCGCCCAGCCAAATCAGCCCCAGCATTTT.

This chain uses TRBV28 with TRBJ1-4; D is perhaps TRBD1 (5 bases). V was shortened by 7 bases and J by 7 bases, with 16 bases between the two germline ends. The CDR3 loop spans 14 amino acids. From germline, CDR1 is MDHEN and CDR2 SYDVKM. CDR3 protein: CASKSGGTTEKLFF. The CDR3 coding sequence is TGTGCCAGCAAATCGGGGGGGACGACTGAAAAACTGTTTTTT. The complete variable domain, with remaining parts taken from reference TRBV28 and TRBJ1-4, reads DVKVTQSSRYLVKRTGEKVFLECVQDMDHENMFWYRQDPGLGLRLIYFSYDVKMKEKGDIPEGYSVSREKKERFSLILESASTNQTSMYLCASKSGGTTEKLFFGSGTQLSVL.

The J gene is TRBJ1-2, the V gene TRBV6-5; D possibly corresponds to TRBD1 (5 bases). The CDR3 runs 14 residues. The V end lost 7 bases, the J end lost 8 bases, and 20 bases lay between the germline ends. The V gene's germline CDR1 is MNHEY and CDR2 SVGAGI. The DNA of the CDR3 is TGTGCCAGCACCATGCAGGGCCCTCTTGGGGGCTACACCTTC. This encodes CASTMQGPLGGYTF.

This clone was seen only a few times. The V call is TRBV7-8, the J call TRBJ2-1, with D possibly matching TRBD2 (6 bases). With 3 bases removed from V and 8 bases from J, the gap between germline ends came to 20 bases. In germline, CDR1 is SGHVS, CDR2 FQNEAQ. The CDR3 runs 16 residues. The CDR3 sequence is CASSFGYARGGYEQFF. Here the CDR3 DNA reads TGTGCCAGCAGCTTCGGCTATGCCCGTGGGGGGTATGAGCAGTTCTTC. Looking up the rest from reference TRBV7-8 and TRBJ2-1 gives the full variable domain: GAGVSQSPRYKVAKRGQDVALRCDPISGHVSLFWYQQALGQGPEFLTYFQNEAQLDKSGLPSDRFFAERPEGSVSTLKIQRTQQEDSAVYLCASSFGYARGGYEQFFGPGTRLTVL.

V gene TRBV28 combines with J gene TRBJ1-4; D is undetermined. Germline CDR1 and CDR2: MDHEN and SYDVKM. V lost 2 bases and J 8 bases, leaving 12 bases between the germline ends. The CDR3 sequence is 14 residues long. CDR3 coding DNA: TGTGCCAGCAGTTTAGGGGTTACAAGAGAAAAACTGTTTTTT. It encodes CASSLGVTREKLFF.

V gene TRBV7-2 combines with J gene TRBJ1-4; D is unclear. Trimming shortened V by 5 bases and J by 12 bases, and 10 bases separated the two germline ends. The CDR3 sequence is 11 residues long. Per the germline V gene, CDR1 is SGHTA and CDR2 is FQGNSA. The CDR3: CASSPGWELFF. The CDR3 DNA follows: TGTGCCAGCAGCCCGGGGTGGGAACTGTTTTTT.

The chain couples TRBV6-1 to TRBJ2-7, with unresolved D. The length of the CDR3 is 14 residues. The ends were cut back, 8 bases at V and 0 bases at J, with 14 bases in the middle. The V gene's germline CDR1 is MNHNS and CDR2 SASEGT. Here the CDR3 DNA reads TGTGCCAGCTCCTCGGACCTGAGCTCCTACGAGCAGTACTTC. Translating it yields CASSSDLSSYEQYF.

This chain links TRBV5-1 with TRBJ1-4, with D possibly being TRBD1 (5 bases). V was clipped by 2 bases and J by 7 bases, with 9 bases between them. The CDR3 totals 13 residues. The germline CDR1 and CDR2 sequences are SGHRS and YFSETQ. CDR3 region: CASSFLQGEKLFF. DNA for the CDR3: TGCGCCAGCAGCTTTCTCCAGGGTGAAAAACTGTTTTTT.

J is TRBJ1-1 and V is TRBV4-1; 8 nucleotides align to TRBD1. CDR1 and CDR2 from the germline V gene are MGHRA and YSYEKL. With 3 bases clipped from V and 5 bases from J, the junction kept 11 bases outside the gene matches. This CDR3 has 16 amino acids. The CDR3 region is CASSQSPGGAETEAFF. The DNA for the CDR3 is TGCGCCAGCAGCCAGTCGCCAGGGGGCGCCGAAACTGAAGCTTTCTTT.

The V gene is TRBV5-1, the J gene TRBJ2-5; the D is unclear. CDR1 and CDR2 (germline): SGHRS, YFSETQ. The V end was cut by 1 base, the J end by 2 bases, with 6 bases between. The CDR3 sequence is 13 residues long. The CDR3 DNA reads as TGCGCCAGCAGCTTGCCACCGCAAGAGACCCAGTACTTC. Amino acid sequence: CASSLPPQETQYF.

This clone was counted once. The J gene is TRBJ2-4, the V gene TRBV2; 11 nucleotides align to TRBD1. The CDR3 covers 15 residues. Germline V gives CDR1 SNHLY, CDR2 FYNNEI. After removal of 4 bases from V and 7 bases from J, the junction contained 6 bases not matched to a gene. This chain's CDR3 is CASSASGTGGNIQYF. For the CDR3, the DNA is TGTGCCAGCAGTGCTTCCGGGACAGGGGGGAACATTCAGTACTTC. The full variable domain, completed using reference TRBV2 and TRBJ2-4, is EPEVTQTPSHQVTQMGQEVILRCVPISNHLYFYWYRQILGQKVEFLVSFYNNEISEKSEIFDDQFSVERPDGSNFTLKIRSTKLEDSAMYFCASSASGTGGNIQYFGAGTRLSVL.

The chain links TRBV13 to TRBJ2-1, with 7 bases identical to TRBD1. The CDR3 consists of 15 residues. Per the germline V gene, CDR1 is PRHDT and CDR2 is FYEKMQ (reference sequence). V lost 5 bases and J lost 1; bases outside the gene matches: 5. The CDR3 region is CASSPRQGSYNEQFF. The CDR3 coding sequence is TGTGCCAGCAGCCCTCGACAGGGTTCCTACAATGAGCAGTTCTTC. The full variable domain, with the rest looked up from reference TRBV13 and TRBJ2-1, is AAGVIQSPRHLIKEKRETATLKCYPIPRHDTVYWYQQGPGQDPQFLISFYEKMQSDKGSIPDRFSAQQFSDYHSELNMSSLELGDSALYFCASSPRQGSYNEQFFGPGTRLTVL.

The chain uses TRBV9 and TRBJ1-2; D uncertain. The CDR3 length is 18 residues. Germline loops: CDR1 SGDLS, CDR2 YYNGEE. The V end was cut by 1 base, the J end by 9 bases, with 28 bases between. For the CDR3, the DNA is TGTGCCAGCAGCGTAAACCCGGATTTAAAAGGATCGATTAGGAGCTACACCTTC. It translates to CASSVNPDLKGSIRSYTF.

The chain has TRBV4-1 and TRBJ2-3; 12 bases line up with TRBD2. The CDR3 loop spans 16 amino acids. With 8 bases clipped from V and 2 bases from J, the junction kept 8 bases outside the gene matches. Germline CDR1 is MGHRA and CDR2 is YSYEKL. CDR3 DNA sequence: TGCGCCAGCGAAACTCGACTAGCGGGGGACACAGATACGCAGTATTTT. Translated, it gives CASETRLAGDTDTQYF.

This sequence joins TRBV13 and TRBJ2-1; 12 bases match TRBD1. V lost 4 bases, J lost 7 bases, and 8 bases stayed unmatched. Germline V gives CDR1 PRHDT, CDR2 FYEKMQ (reference sequence). The CDR3 has 16 amino acids. CDR3 residues: CASSSFPGQGANEQFF. The CDR3, as DNA: TGTGCCAGCAGCTCATTCCCGGGACAGGGGGCAAATGAGCAGTTCTTC.

The rearrangement links TRBV5-6 to TRBJ2-3; tentative D call: TRBD1 (5 bases). The CDR3 runs to 12 residues. Trimming cost V 4 bases and J 4 bases, with 7 bases left between them. Looked up from germline, CDR1 is SGHDT and CDR2 is YYEEEE. This chain's CDR3 is CASSPRADTQYF. CDR3 bases: TGTGCCAGCAGCCCCAGGGCAGATACGCAGTATTTT. Using reference TRBV5-6 and TRBJ2-3 for the parts outside the CDR3, the full variable domain is DAGVTQSPTHLIKTRGQQVTLRCSPKSGHDTVSWYQQALGQGPQFIFQYYEEEERQRGNFPDRFSGHQFPNYSSELNVNALLLGDSALYLCASSPRADTQYFGPGTRLTVL.

The rearrangement links TRBV29-1 to TRBJ1-5; tentatively, D is TRBD1 (6 bases). V shed 4 bases and J shed 3 bases, with 7 bases lying between them. Germline V gene lookup returns CDR1 SQVTM and CDR2 ANQGSEA. The CDR3 covers 12 residues. Here the CDR3 reads CSVAGDNQPQHF. As DNA, the CDR3 is TGCAGCGTTGCAGGGGACAATCAGCCCCAGCATTTT.

The rearrangement uses TRBV6-5 and TRBJ1-2, with 7 bases fitting TRBD1. The CDR3 runs 14 residues. Germline V gives CDR1 MNHEY, CDR2 SVGAGI. V gave up 0 bases and J gave up 7 bases; unmatched junction bases: 5. The CDR3 is CASSYSTGSGGYTF. DNA for the CDR3: TGTGCCAGCAGTTACTCGACAGGGTCTGGTGGCTACACCTTC.